The next 6 T cell receptor beta chains were all read from a single sample in a study of CD8 T cells in Susac syndrome. Reverse transcription used roughly 0.45 to 1 ug RNA and random hexamers. TCRdb re-called the immunoSEQ multiplex PCR reads with MiXCR, one entry per CDR3 protein. The sample shows some 150,000 distinct CDR3 sequences, just under 95% of them seen only once. Sequencing was performed on CD8+ T cells from PBMCs. The receptors stem from a human donor with multiple sclerosis.

CDR3 DNA sequence: TGCGCCAGCAGCCCCGATTTGACGACGGTCAGGGACGGAGCTTTCTTT. Protein: CASSPDLTTVRDGAFF. V is TRBV5-1 and J is TRBJ1-1; weak D call: TRBD1 (5 bases). V was clipped by 4 bases and J by 10 bases, with 26 bases between them. CDR1 and CDR2 (germline): SGHRS, YFSETQ. The length of the CDR3 is 16 residues.

V gene TRBV7-2 combines with J gene TRBJ2-7, with 12 bases fitting TRBD2. CDR3 size: 15 residues. The junction had 9 bases not matched to a gene; V was cut back by 7 bases and J by 5 bases. The germline V gene has CDR1 SGHTA and CDR2 FQGNSA. This CDR3 is CASTLLAGGLHEQYF. DNA for the CDR3: TGTGCCAGCACCCTACTAGCGGGGGGATTACACGAGCAGTACTTC.

The chain has TRBV5-1 and TRBJ1-1; 9 bases are a match to TRBD1. This CDR3 is 14 amino acids long. Germline assignment: CDR1 SGHRS and CDR2 YFSETQ. Germline trimming cut 3 bases from V and 3 bases from J; bases unmatched to any gene: 3. CDR3 in amino acids: CASSSTGGDTEAFF. DNA for the CDR3: TGCGCCAGCAGCTCGACAGGGGGAGACACTGAAGCTTTCTTT.

The CDR3 sequence is CASSSRRASPSYEQYF. CDR3 nucleotide sequence: TGTGCCAGCAGCTCTCGGCGGGCTTCCCCGTCCTACGAGCAGTACTTC. The genes are TRBV11-2 and TRBJ2-7; TRBD2 is a possible D gene (5 bases). V lost 4 bases and J lost 1, with 17 bases in between. Germline V lookup: CDR1 SGHAT, CDR2 FQNNGV. CDR3 size: 16 residues.

The V call is TRBV5-4, the J call TRBJ2-6; 12 bases are a match to TRBD1. Germline CDR1 and CDR2: SGHNT and YYREEE (reference sequence). The CDR3 is made up of 18 amino acids. The J segment lost 0 bases and the V segment lost 7 bases, leaving 8 bases of the junction unmatched. The CDR3 DNA sequence: TGTGCCAGCGTATGGGGACAGGGGGCTGCCTCTGGGGCCAACGTCCTGACTTTC. This gives the protein CASVWGQGAASGANVLTF.

The table lists this clonotype with a count of one. The V gene is TRBV29-1, the J gene TRBJ1-2, with D possibly being TRBD1 (5 bases). The V gene lost 4 bases and the J gene lost 0 bases, with 18 bases spanning the gap. CDR1 and CDR2 (germline): SQVTM, ANQGSEA. This CDR3 contains 16 residues. The DNA of the CDR3 is TGCAGCGTTGCACGGGGCCAGGCAGAGGCTAACTATGGCTACACCTTC. This sequence encodes CSVARGQAEANYGYTF.